The clone carrying this TCR beta chain was counted many times. Its target is unknown. Germline CDR1 SGHRS, CDR2 YFSETQ. Trimming left V 2 bases short and J 7 bases short, with 13 bases between. The CDR3 runs to 13 residues. The data originate from a study of T cell repertoires in cytomegalovirus infection. Using its own MiXCR run on the reads, TCRdb lists one record per CDR3 protein. The repertoire includes approximately 910,000 distinct CDR3 sequences, more than 25% of them detected once, and around 15% sits in the top ten. Study observations and caveats: In two of eight donors, the top clonotype was HLA-C-restricted CMV-specific.

Sequences were derived from cultured CD8+ T cells from PBMCs, sampled from culture after CMV antigen stimulation. J is TRBJ2-7 and V is TRBV5-1, with D perhaps being TRBD1 or TRBD2 (6 bases each). The TCR comes from a human donor in good health (CMV status not recorded). Some clones in this sample may be carry-over from other donors' samples. The CDR3 DNA reads as TGCGCCAGCAGCTTCGGGGGCCAAGGGGAGCAGTACTTC. Protein: CASSFGGQGEQYF.